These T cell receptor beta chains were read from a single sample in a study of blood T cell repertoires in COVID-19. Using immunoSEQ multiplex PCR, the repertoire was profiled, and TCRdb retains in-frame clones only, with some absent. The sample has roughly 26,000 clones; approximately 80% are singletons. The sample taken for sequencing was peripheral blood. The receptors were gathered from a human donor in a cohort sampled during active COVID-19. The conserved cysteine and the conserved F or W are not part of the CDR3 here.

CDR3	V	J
ASSLGGGTQY	TRBV5-8	TRBJ2-5
ASSLSQGSPDTQY	TRBV7-3	TRBJ2-3
SVDLQGDYGYT	TRBV29-1	TRBJ1-2
ASSFGQSDEQF	TRBV12-3/TRBV12-4	TRBJ2-1
ASSSTGGLRGTEAF	TRBV5-1	TRBJ1-1
ASSEIGPSSYNSPLH	TRBV5-1	TRBJ1-6
ASSLSTGSNYFSYNSPLH	TRBV27	TRBJ1-6
ASSSQGGGARNTIY	TRBV5-6	TRBJ1-3
ASSQAENIQY	TRBV18	TRBJ2-4
ASSLGTGAYEQY	TRBV11-2	TRBJ2-7
ASRTYSSYEQY	TRBV12-3/TRBV12-4	TRBJ2-7
ASSLSGQGLVTNYGYT	TRBV27	TRBJ1-2
ASSLWLLNYEQY	TRBV28	TRBJ2-7
ASSPSVDAGEAF	TRBV18	TRBJ1-1
ASGGSGGGEQF	TRBV12-5	TRBJ2-1
ASSLDFGGGGTEAF	TRBV5-6	TRBJ1-1
ASRQQEYQPQH	TRBV6-5	TRBJ1-5
AWSGGTGRKAFISYNEQF	TRBV30	TRBJ2-1
ASSGDRPNYGYT	TRBV2	TRBJ1-2
ASSSPQGNEKLF	TRBV7-9	TRBJ1-4
ASRTDRDRVSEQY	TRBV6-6	TRBJ2-7
ASSPLDRGSADTQY	TRBV7-2	TRBJ2-3
ASSQGQGMTGELF	TRBV4-1	TRBJ2-2
ASSLTGEDTQY	TRBV12-3/TRBV12-4	TRBJ2-3
ASRNRGYQETQY	TRBV3-1/TRBV3-2	TRBJ2-5
ASSLRGGYGYT	TRBV12-3/TRBV12-4	TRBJ1-2
ASSLGGTSGTYEQY	TRBV5-1	TRBJ2-7
ASSLVPGNTGELF	TRBV7-2	TRBJ2-2
ASTLSSGANVLT	TRBV6-5	TRBJ2-6
ASSYSRGGTGELF	TRBV6-5	TRBJ2-2
ASRRQGATDTQY	TRBV3-1/TRBV3-2	TRBJ2-3